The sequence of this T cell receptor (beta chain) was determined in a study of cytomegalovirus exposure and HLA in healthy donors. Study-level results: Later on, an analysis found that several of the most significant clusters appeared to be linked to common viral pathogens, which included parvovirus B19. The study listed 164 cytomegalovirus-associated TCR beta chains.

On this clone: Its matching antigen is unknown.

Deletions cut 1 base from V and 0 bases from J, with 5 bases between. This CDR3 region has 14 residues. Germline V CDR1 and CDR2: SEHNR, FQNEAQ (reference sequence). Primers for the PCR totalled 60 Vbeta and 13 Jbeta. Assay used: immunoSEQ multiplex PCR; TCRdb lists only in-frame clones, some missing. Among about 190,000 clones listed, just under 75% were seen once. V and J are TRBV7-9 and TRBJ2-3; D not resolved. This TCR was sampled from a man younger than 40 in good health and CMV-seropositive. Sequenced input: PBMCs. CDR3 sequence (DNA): TGTGCCAGCAGCTTAGAACTTAGCACAGATACGCAGTATTTT. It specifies CASSLELSTDTQYF.